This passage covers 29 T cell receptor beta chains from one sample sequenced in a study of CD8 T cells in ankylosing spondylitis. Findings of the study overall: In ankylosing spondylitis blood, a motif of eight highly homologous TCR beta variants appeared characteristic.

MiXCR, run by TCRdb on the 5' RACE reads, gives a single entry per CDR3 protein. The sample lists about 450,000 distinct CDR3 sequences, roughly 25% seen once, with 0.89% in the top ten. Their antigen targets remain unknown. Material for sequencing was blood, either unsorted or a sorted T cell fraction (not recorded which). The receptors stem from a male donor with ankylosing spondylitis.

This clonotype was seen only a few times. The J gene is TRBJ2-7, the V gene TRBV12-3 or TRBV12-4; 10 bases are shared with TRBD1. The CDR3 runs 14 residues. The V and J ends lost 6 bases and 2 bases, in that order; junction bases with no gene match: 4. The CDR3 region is CASSGTGEAYEQYF. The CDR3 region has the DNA TGTGCCAGCAGCGGGACAGGGGAGGCCTACGAGCAGTACTTC.

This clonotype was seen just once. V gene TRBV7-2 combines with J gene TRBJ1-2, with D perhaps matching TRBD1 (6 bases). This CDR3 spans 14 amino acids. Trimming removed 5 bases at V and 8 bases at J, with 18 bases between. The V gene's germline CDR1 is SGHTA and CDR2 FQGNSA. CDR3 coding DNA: TGTGCCAGCAGCCCTCAGGGGTGGGATAACGGCTACACCTTC. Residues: CASSPQGWDNGYTF. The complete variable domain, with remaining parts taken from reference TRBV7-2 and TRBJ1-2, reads GAGVSQSPSNKVTEKGKDVELRCDPISGHTALYWYRQSLGQGLEFLIYFQGNSAPDKSGLPSDRFSAERTGGSVSTLTIQRTQQEDSAVYLCASSPQGWDNGYTFGSGTRLTVV.

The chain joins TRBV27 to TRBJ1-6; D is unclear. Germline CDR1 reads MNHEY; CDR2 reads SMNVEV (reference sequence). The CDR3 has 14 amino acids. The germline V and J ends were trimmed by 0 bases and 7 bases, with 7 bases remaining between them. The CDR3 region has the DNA TGTGCCAGCAGTTTATCGCAGGAAAATTCACCCCTCCACTTT. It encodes CASSLSQENSPLHF.

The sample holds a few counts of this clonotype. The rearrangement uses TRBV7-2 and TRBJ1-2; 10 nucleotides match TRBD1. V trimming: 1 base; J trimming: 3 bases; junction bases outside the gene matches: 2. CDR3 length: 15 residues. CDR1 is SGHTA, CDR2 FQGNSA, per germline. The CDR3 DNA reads TGTGCCAGCAGCTTAGGGGACAGGGGATACTATGGCTACACCTTC. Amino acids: CASSLGDRGYYGYTF.

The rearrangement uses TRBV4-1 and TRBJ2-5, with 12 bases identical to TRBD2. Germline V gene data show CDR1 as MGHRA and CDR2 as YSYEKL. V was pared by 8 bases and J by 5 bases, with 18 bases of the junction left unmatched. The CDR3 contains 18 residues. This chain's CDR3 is CASHPGPLTSGSWETQYF. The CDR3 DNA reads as TGCGCCAGCCACCCAGGCCCCCTGACTAGCGGGAGTTGGGAGACCCAGTACTTC.

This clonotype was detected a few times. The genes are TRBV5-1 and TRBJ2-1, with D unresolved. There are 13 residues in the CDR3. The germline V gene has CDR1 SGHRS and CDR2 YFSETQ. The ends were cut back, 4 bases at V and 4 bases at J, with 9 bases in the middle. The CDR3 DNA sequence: TGCGCCAGCAGCGTCGCACAATACAATGAGCAGTTCTTC. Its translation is CASSVAQYNEQFF.

CDR3 nucleotides: TGCAGTGCCATATCCAATTTAGGTCTCAATGAGCAGTTCTTC. Its translation: CSAISNLGLNEQFF. The rearrangement joins TRBV20-1 to TRBJ2-1, with D unclear. Trimming cost V 6 bases and J 6 bases, with 18 bases left between them. CDR1 and CDR2 from the germline V gene are DFQATT and SNEGSKA (reference sequence). This CDR3 is 14 amino acids long.

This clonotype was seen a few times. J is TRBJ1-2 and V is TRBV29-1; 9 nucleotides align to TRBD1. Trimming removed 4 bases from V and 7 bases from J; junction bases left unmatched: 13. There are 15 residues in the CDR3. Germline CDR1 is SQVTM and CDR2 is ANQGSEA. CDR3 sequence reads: CSVAQTGQGFGGYTF. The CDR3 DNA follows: TGCAGCGTTGCCCAGACGGGACAGGGTTTTGGTGGCTACACCTTC.

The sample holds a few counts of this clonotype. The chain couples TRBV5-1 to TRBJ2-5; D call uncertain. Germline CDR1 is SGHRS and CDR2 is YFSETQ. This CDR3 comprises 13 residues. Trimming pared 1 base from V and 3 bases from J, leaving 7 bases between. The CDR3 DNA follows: TGCGCCAGCAGCTTGTATTCGGAAGAGACCCAGTACTTC. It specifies CASSLYSEETQYF.

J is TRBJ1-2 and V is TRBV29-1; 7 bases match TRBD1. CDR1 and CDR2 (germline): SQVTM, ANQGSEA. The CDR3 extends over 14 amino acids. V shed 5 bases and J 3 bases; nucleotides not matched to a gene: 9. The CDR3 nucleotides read TGCAGCGTTAGGATGACAGGGTATGACTATGGCTACACCTTC. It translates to CSVRMTGYDYGYTF.

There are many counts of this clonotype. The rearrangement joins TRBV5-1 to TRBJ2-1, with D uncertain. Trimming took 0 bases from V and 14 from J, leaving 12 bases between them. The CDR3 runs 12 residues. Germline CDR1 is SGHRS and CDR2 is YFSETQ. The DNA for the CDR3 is TGCGCCAGCAGCTTGGATGGAAAGTTGGAGTTCTTC. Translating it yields CASSLDGKLEFF.

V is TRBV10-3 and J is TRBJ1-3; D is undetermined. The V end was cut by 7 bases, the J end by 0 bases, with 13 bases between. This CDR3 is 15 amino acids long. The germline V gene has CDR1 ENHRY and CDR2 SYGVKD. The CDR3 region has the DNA TGTGCCATCACTGACACTTCAGACTCTGGAAACACCATATATTTT. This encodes CAITDTSDSGNTIYF.

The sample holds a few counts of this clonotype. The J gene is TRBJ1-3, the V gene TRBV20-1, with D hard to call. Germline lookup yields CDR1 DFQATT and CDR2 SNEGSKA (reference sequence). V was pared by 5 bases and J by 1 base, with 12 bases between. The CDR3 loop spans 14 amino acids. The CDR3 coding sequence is TGCAGTGCTGCCACCCGGAGATCTGGAAACACCATATATTTT. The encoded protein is CSAATRRSGNTIYF.

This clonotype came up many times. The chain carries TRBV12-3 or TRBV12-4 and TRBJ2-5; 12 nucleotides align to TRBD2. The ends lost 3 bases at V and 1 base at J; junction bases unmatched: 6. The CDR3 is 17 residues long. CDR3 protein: CASSLGLAGGPQETQYF. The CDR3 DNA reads TGTGCCAGCAGTTTGGGACTAGCGGGTGGCCCCCAAGAGACCCAGTACTTC.

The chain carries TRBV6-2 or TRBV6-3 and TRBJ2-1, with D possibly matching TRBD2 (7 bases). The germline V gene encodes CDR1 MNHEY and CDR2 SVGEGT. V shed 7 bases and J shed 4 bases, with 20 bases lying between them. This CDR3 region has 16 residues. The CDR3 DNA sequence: TGTGCCAGCATTTCGGGGGGCGGGAGCGCATACAATGAGCAGTTCTTC. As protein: CASISGGGSAYNEQFF.

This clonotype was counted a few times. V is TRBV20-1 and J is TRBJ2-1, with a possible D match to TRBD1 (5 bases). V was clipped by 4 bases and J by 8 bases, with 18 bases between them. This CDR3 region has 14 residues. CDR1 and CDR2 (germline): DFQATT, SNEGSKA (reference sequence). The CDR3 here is CSAKQGASRDEQFF. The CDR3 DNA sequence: TGCAGTGCTAAACAAGGGGCCTCTAGGGATGAGCAGTTCTTC.

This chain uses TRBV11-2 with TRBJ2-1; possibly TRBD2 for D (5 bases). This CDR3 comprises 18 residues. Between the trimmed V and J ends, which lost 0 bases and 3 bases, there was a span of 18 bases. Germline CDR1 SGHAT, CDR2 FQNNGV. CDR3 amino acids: CASSLEVSSSTNYNEQFF. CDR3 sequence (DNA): TGTGCCAGCAGCTTAGAAGTTTCTAGCTCTACAAACTACAATGAGCAGTTCTTC.

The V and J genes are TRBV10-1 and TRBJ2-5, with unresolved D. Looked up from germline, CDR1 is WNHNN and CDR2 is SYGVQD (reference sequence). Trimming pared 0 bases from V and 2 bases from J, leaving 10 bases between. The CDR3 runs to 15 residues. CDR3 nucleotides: TGCGCCAGCAGTGAGTCGACCCAGGTACAAGAGACCCAGTACTTC. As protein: CASSESTQVQETQYF.

The CDR3 DNA is TGTGCCAGCAGCTTAGGAGGATCGGTCACCGGGGAGCTGTTTTTT. Protein: CASSLGGSVTGELFF. The rearrangement links TRBV7-9 to TRBJ2-2; D is ambiguous. The length of the CDR3 is 15 residues. V was pared by 1 base and J by 4 bases, with 10 bases between. The germline V gene has CDR1 SEHNR and CDR2 FQNEAQ (reference sequence).

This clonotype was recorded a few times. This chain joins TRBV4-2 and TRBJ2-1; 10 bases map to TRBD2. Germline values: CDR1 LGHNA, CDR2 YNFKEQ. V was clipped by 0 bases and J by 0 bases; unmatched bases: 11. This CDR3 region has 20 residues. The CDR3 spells CASSQDMGSGRIGSYNEQFF. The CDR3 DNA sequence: TGTGCCAGCAGCCAAGACATGGGTAGCGGGAGGATTGGCTCCTACAATGAGCAGTTCTTC.

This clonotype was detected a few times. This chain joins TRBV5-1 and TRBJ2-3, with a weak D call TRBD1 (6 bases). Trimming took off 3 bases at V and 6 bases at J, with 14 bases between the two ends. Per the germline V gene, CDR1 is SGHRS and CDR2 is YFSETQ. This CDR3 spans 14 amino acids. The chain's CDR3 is CASSSRDNGDTQYF. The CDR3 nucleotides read TGCGCCAGCAGCTCCCGGGACAACGGGGATACGCAGTATTTT.

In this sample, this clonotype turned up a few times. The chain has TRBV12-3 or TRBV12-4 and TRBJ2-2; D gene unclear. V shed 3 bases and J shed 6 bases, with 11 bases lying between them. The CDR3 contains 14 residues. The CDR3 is CASSFRATSGELFF. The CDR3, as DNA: TGTGCCAGCAGTTTCCGGGCAACTTCCGGGGAGCTGTTTTTT.

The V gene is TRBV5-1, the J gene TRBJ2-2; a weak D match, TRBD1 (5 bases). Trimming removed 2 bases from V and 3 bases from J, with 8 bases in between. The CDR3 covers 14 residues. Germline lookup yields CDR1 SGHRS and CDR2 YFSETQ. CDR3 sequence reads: CASSFRRDTGELFF. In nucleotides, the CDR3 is TGCGCCAGCAGCTTCCGCAGGGACACCGGGGAGCTGTTTTTT.

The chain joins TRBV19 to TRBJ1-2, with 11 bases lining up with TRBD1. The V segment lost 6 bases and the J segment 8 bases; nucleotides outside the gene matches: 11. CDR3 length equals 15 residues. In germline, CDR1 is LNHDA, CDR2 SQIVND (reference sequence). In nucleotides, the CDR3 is TGTGCCAGTAGCATGACCGGGACAGGGGGTCTAGGCTACACCTTC. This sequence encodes CASSMTGTGGLGYTF.

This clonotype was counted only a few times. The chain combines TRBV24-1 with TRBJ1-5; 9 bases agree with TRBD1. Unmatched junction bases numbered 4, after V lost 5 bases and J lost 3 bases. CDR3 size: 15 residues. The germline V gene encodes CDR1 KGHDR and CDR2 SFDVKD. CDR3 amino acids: CATSGGTGTNQPQHF. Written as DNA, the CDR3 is TGTGCCACCAGTGGCGGGACAGGGACCAATCAGCCCCAGCATTTT.

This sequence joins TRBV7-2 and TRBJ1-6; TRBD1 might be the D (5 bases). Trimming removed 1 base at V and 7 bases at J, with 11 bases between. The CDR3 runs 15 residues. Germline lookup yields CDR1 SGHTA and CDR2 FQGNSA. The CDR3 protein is CASSLGGRLNSPLHF. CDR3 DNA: TGTGCCAGCAGCTTAGGGGGGAGGTTAAATTCACCCCTCCACTTT.

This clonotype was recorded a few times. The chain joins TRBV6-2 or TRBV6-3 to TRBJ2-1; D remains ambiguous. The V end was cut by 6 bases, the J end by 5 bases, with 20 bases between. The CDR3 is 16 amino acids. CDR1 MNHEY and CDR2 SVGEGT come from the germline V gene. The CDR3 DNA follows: TGTGCCAGCAGCCCCACGGGCGAGAGTTATAACAATGAGCAGTTCTTC. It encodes CASSPTGESYNNEQFF.

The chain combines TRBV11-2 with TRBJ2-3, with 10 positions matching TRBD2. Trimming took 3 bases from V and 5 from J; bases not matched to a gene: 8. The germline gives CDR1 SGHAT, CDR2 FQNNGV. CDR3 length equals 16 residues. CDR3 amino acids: CASSFPASGRVDTQYF. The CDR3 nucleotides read TGTGCCAGCAGCTTCCCGGCTAGCGGGAGAGTAGATACGCAGTATTTT.

The chain's CDR3 is CATSRDWGPLRQPQHF. The CDR3 DNA sequence: TGTGCCACCAGCAGAGATTGGGGACCGCTCAGACAGCCCCAGCATTTT. The rearrangement joins TRBV15 to TRBJ1-5; possible D gene TRBD1, 5 bases. V was pared by 0 bases and J by 7 bases, with 16 bases between. The germline V gene encodes CDR1 LNHNV and CDR2 YYDKDF (reference sequence). CDR3 length equals 16 residues.